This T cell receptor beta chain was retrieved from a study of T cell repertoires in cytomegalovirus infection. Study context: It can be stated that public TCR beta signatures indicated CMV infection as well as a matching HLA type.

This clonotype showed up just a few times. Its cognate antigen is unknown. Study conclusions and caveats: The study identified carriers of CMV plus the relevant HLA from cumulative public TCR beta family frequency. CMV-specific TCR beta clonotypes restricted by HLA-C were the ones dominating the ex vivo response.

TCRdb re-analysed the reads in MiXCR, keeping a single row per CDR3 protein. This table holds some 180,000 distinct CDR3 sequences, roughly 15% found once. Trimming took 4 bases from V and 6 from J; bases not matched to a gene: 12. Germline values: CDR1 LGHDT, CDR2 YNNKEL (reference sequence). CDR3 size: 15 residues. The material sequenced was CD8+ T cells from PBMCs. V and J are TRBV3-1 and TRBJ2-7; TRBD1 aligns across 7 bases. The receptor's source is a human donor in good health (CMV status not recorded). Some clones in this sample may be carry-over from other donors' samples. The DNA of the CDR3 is TGTGCCAGCAGCCCTATACTCACAGGGGCGGGCGAGCAGTACTTC. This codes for CASSPILTGAGEQYF.